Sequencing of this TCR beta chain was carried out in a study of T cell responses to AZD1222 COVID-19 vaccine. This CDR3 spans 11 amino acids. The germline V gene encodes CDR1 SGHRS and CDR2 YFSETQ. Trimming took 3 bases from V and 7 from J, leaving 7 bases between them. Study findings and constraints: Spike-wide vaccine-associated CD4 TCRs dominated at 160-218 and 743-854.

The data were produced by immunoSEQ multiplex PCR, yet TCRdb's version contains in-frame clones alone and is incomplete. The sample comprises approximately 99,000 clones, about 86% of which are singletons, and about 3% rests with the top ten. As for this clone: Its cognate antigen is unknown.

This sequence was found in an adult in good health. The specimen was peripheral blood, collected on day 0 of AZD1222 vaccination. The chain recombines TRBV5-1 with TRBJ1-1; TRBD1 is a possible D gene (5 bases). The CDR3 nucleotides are TGCGCCAGCAGCTCCAGGGATGAAGCTTTCTTT. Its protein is CASSSRDEAFF.